A selection of T cell receptor beta chains follows, all from one sample in a study of blood T cell repertoires in COVID-19. The method was immunoSEQ multiplex PCR; TCRdb's version includes in-frame clones alone and lacks a portion of them. The data contain 350,000 or so clones, around 90% of them singletons. Sequencing was performed on PBMCs or T cells enriched from blood (not recorded which). These receptors originate from a woman aged 25 to 45 who had recovered from COVID-19. The CDR3 runs from the conserved cysteine through the conserved F or W. Each record gives: J gene, D gene, clone size, V gene, CDR3 protein, CDR3 DNA. A D gene is named only where the DNA matches it firmly. Size is omitted from some rows. Given values are once, few, many or a class for expanded clones.

TRBJ2-1,.,.,TRBV4-3,CASSQDKRSYNEQFF,TGCGCCAGCAGCCAAGATAAGCGGTCCTACAATGAGCAGTTCTTC
TRBJ1-5,.,.,TRBV10-2,CASSEFAGSNQPQHF,TGCGCCAGCAGTGAGTTTGCGGGAAGCAATCAGCCCCAGCATTTT
TRBJ1-5,TRBD1,.,TRBV30,CAWSGTGGQPQHF,TGTGCCTGGAGTGGGACAGGGGGTCAGCCCCAGCATTTT
TRBJ2-1,TRBD1,.,TRBV2,CASSGDRGRVREQFF,TGTGCCAGCAGTGGGGACAGGGGGCGCGTCCGTGAGCAGTTCTTC
TRBJ1-1,TRBD1,.,TRBV7-9,CASSARSGQGATEAFF,TGTGCCAGCAGCGCCCGATCGGGACAGGGGGCCACTGAAGCTTTCTTT
TRBJ1-2,.,.,TRBV2,CASSEATTGGGYTF,TGTGCCAGCAGTGAAGCGACCACGGGTGGTGGCTACACCTTC
TRBJ2-7,TRBD1,.,TRBV5-6,CASSLGQGAPYEQYF,TGTGCCAGCAGCTTGGGGCAGGGGGCCCCCTACGAGCAGTACTTC
TRBJ1-2,.,.,TRBV27,CASSLDDTGIYGYTF,TGTGCCAGCAGTTTGGATGATACAGGGATCTATGGCTACACCTTC
TRBJ1-3,TRBD1,few,TRBV4-2,CASSQAGGAGNTIYF,TGTGCCAGCAGCCAAGCAGGGGGCGCTGGAAACACCATATATTTT
TRBJ1-1,.,few,TRBV6-5,CAASRVGRMNTEAFF,TGTGCCGCCTCGAGGGTTGGGCGGATGAACACTGAAGCTTTCTTT
TRBJ2-7,TRBD1,.,TRBV5-1,CASSLMGTGKRHEQYF,TGCGCCAGCAGCTTAATGGGGACAGGGAAGAGGCACGAGCAGTACTTC
TRBJ2-7,.,.,TRBV2,CANERGYEQYF,TGTGCCAACGAGAGAGGTTACGAGCAGTACTTC
TRBJ2-7,.,.,TRBV13,CASSLVLAYEQYF,TGTGCCAGCAGCTTAGTGCTAGCCTACGAGCAGTACTTC
TRBJ2-2,TRBD2,.,TRBV2,CASSERRGGLGELFF,TGTGCCAGCAGTGAACGGCGGGGGGGCCTAGGGGAGCTGTTTTTT
TRBJ1-5,.,once,TRBV4-3,CASSQSWGGEQPQHF,TGCGCCAGCAGCCAAAGTTGGGGGGGAGAGCAGCCCCAGCATTTT